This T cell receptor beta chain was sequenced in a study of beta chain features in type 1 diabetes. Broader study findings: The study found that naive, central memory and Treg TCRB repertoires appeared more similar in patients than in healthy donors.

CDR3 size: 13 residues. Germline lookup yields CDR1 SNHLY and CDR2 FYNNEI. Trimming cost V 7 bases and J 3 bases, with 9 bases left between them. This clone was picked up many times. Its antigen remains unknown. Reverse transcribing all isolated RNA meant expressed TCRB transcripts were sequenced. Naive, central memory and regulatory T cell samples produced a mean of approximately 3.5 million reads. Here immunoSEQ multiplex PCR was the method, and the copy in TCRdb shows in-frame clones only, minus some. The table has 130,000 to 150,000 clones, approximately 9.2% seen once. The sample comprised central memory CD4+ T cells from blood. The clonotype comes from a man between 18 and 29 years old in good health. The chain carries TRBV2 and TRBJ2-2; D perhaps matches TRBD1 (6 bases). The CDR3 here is CASNREYTGELFF. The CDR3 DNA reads TGTGCCAGCAACAGGGAGTACACCGGGGAGCTGTTTTTT.